This TCR beta chain was retrieved from a study of blood T cell repertoires in COVID-19. Background on the study: Samples of COVID-19 (acute and convalescent) were obtained from the United States, Italy and Spain. The analysed material was cDNA or gDNA that came from T cells, B-cell-depleted T cells, or PBMCs.

Authors' analysis steps: Amplified reference gene primers provided the basis for estimating nucleated cell counts. Sequencing was performed with immunoSEQ multiplex PCR; in TCRdb, only in-frame clones are kept and a portion is missing. The V and J calls and clone size come from that table; D and trimming were worked out from the DNA. Here the sample spans 40,000 to 50,000 clones, 89% being singletons. The CDR3 runs to 14 residues. CDR1 is KGHSH, CDR2 LQKENI, per germline. Trimming pared 1 base from V and 5 bases from J, leaving 11 bases between. The sequencing input was peripheral blood. The chain has TRBV18 and TRBJ1-1; D call uncertain. This receptor was taken from a man aged 45 to 65 with active COVID-19. CDR3 region: CASSPRAAGTEAFF. The CDR3 DNA follows: TGTGCCAGCTCACCACGGGCAGCTGGGACTGAAGCTTTCTTT.